These 23 T cell receptor beta chains came from one sample sequenced in a study of Tregs in tolerant kidney transplant recipients. TCRdb's table, derived via immunoSEQ multiplex PCR, lists solely in-frame clones and lacks some. This sample's table has more than 30,000 clones. The material was CD8+ T cells from blood, obtained before the transplant. These TCRs come from a human donor who received a combined kidney and bone marrow transplant.

In regard to this clone: The read ends 3 residues early relative to the CDR3; the germline J gene fills the gap. The chain links TRBV5-4 to TRBJ1-1; TRBD1 aligns across 7 bases. There are 15 residues in the CDR3. In germline, CDR1 is SGHNT, CDR2 YYREEE (reference sequence). V dropped 4 bases and J dropped 1; count of bases not matched to a gene: 7. The covered CDR3 bases are TGTGCCAGCAGCCCACAGGGGACGAGGAACACTGAA. Translated: CASSPQGTRNTE. The whole CDR3 reads CASSPQGTRNTEAFF.

Concerning this clone itself: The sequence runs out 3 residues before the end of the CDR3; the remainder is reconstructed from the germline J gene. The V and J genes are TRBV7-9 and TRBJ2-7, with D uncertain. Per the germline V gene, CDR1 is SEHNR and CDR2 is FQNEAQ (reference sequence). The CDR3 is made up of 11 amino acids. V lost 5 bases to trimming and J lost 3 bases, with 5 bases between them. The CDR3 reads CASSPNYEQYF. The part of the CDR3 DNA that was read is TGTGCCAGCAGCCCAAACTACGAG.

Notes on this clone: The read falls 3 residues short of the CDR3 end, and the missing part is taken from the germline J gene. The chain carries TRBV5-6 and TRBJ1-4; D not resolved. CDR3 size: 13 residues. The V gene lost 0 bases and the J gene lost 8 bases, with 8 bases spanning the gap. Per the germline V gene, CDR1 is SGHDT and CDR2 is YYEEEE. CDR3 bases read: TGTGCCAGCAGCTTGGTAGGGTACGAAAAA. Translating gives CASSLVGYEK. The entire CDR3 protein reads CASSLVGYEKLFF.

For this clone: The missing CDR3 end, 3 residues past where the read stops, is filled in from the germline J gene. The chain has TRBV7-9 and TRBJ2-2; the D gene is possibly TRBD1 (5 bases). In germline, CDR1 is SEHNR, CDR2 FQNEAQ (reference sequence). Trimming stripped 7 bases from V and 4 bases from J, with 10 bases between. The CDR3 runs 13 residues. The CDR3 here is CASTDSLTGELFF. CDR3 bases read: TGTGCCAGCACCGACAGCCTCACCGGGGAG. Looking up the rest from reference TRBV7-9 and TRBJ2-2 gives the full variable domain: DTGVSQNPRHKITKRGQNVTFRCDPISEHNRLYWYRQTLGQGPEFLTYFQNEAQLEKSRLLSDRFSAERPKGSFSTLEIQRTEQGDSAMYLCASTDSLTGELFFGEGSRLTVL.

About this clone: With the read ending 3 residues before the CDR3 end, the germline J gene is used to fill in that end. This chain links TRBV13 with TRBJ2-4, with D possibly being TRBD1 or TRBD2 (6 bases each). Germline CDR1 reads PRHDT; CDR2 reads FYEKMQ (reference sequence). The V end lost 5 bases, the J end lost 5 bases, and 13 bases lay between the germline ends. The CDR3 totals 14 residues. CDR3 amino acids: CASSKQGGENIQYF. The CDR3 bases that were read are TGTGCCAGCAGCAAACAGGGAGGCGAAAACATT.

The CDR3 loop is CASSAFPGTGYEQFF. CDR3 DNA (partial): TGTGCCAGCAGCGCATTTCCCGGGACAGGGTATGAG. This chain links TRBV9 with TRBJ2-1; 9 positions match TRBD1. The CDR3 extends 3 residues past the end of the read, so its final part is completed from the germline J gene. Losses at the gene ends were 3 bases for V and 8 bases for J; bases not matched to a gene: 9. The CDR3 is 15 residues long. Germline V lookup: CDR1 SGDLS, CDR2 YYNGEE.

Notes on this clone: The read ends 3 residues before the CDR3 terminus; that terminus is restored from the germline J gene. The V and J genes are TRBV7-6 and TRBJ2-3; TRBD2 matches at 14 bases. This CDR3 is built from 16 residues. V shed 6 bases, J shed 2 bases, and the junction held 4 bases outside the gene matches. Germline V lookup: CDR1 SGHVS, CDR2 FNYEAQ. The CDR3 is CASRGTSGSTTDTQYF. CDR3 DNA (partial): TGTGCCAGCAGAGGGACTAGCGGGAGCACCACAGATACG.

Concerning this clone itself: The read terminates 3 residues ahead of where the CDR3 ends, so the germline J gene completes it. This chain connects TRBV19 to TRBJ1-1, with TRBD1 matching 9 bases. CDR3 size: 14 residues. CDR1 LNHDA and CDR2 SQIVND come from the germline V gene (reference sequence). Unmatched junction bases numbered 6, after V lost 5 bases and J lost 5 bases. The CDR3 bases that were read are TGTGCCAGTAGTCTCGGGACAGGGTATACTGAA. The encoded protein is CASSLGTGYTE. The full CDR3 sequence reads CASSLGTGYTEAFF.

Details on this clone: The read ends 3 residues before the CDR3 terminus; that terminus is restored from the germline J gene. The V call is TRBV10-3, the J call TRBJ2-6; weak D call: TRBD2 (6 bases). Per germline, CDR1 ENHRY and CDR2 SYGVKD. This CDR3 comprises 15 residues. V was clipped by 3 bases and J by 1 base, with 7 bases between them. CDR3 protein: CAISDGGSGANVLTF. The CDR3 DNA, read in part, is TGTGCCATCAGTGACGGGGGTTCTGGGGCCAACGTC.

On this clone: The CDR3 is cut off 3 residues early in the read; its end comes from the germline J gene. This chain uses TRBV28 with TRBJ2-7; D gene unclear. This CDR3 is built from 13 residues. Trimming shortened V by 4 bases and J by 4 bases, and 11 bases separated the two germline ends. Germline assignment: CDR1 MDHEN and CDR2 SYDVKM. CDR3: CASSYGTEYEQYF. Partial CDR3 DNA: TGTGCCAGCAGTTATGGTACAGAATACGAG.

Notes on this clone: The read ends 3 residues shy of where the CDR3 ends; the end is completed using the germline J gene. The V call is TRBV10-3, the J call TRBJ2-7, with TRBD2 matching over 9 bases. V shed 7 bases, J shed 4 bases, and the junction held 5 bases outside the gene matches. CDR1 and CDR2 (germline): ENHRY, SYGVKD. This CDR3 is 13 amino acids long. CDR3 sequence: CAINSGGGYEQYF. Incomplete CDR3 DNA: TGTGCCATCAATAGCGGGGGCGGGTACGAG.

Regarding this clone: The observed sequence ends 3 residues before the CDR3 terminus, with the missing tail filled in from the germline J gene. The rearrangement uses TRBV5-1 and TRBJ2-7, with 9 bases that match TRBD2. Losses at the gene ends were 0 bases for V and 3 bases for J; bases not matched to a gene: 7. There are 16 residues in the CDR3. Germline V gene sequence: CDR1 SGHRS, CDR2 YFSETQ. The CDR3 bases that were read are TGCGCCAGCAGCTTGGGTTTAGCGGGAGTCGGCTACGAG. Protein: CASSLGLAGVGYE. The whole CDR3 sequence reads CASSLGLAGVGYEQYF.

The covered CDR3 bases are TGTGCCAGCAGCTTAACTGGGGGGGGCGAG. Translating gives CASSLTGGGE. Given in full, the CDR3 is CASSLTGGGEQYF. This rearrangement joins TRBV13 to TRBJ2-7; 7 bases map to TRBD2. The read terminates 3 residues before the CDR3 end, so the remaining end is supplied by the germline J gene. V gave up 2 bases and J gave up 6 bases; unmatched junction bases: 4. Per the germline V gene, CDR1 is PRHDT and CDR2 is FYEKMQ (reference sequence). This CDR3 region has 13 residues.

In the case of this clone: From the germline J gene comes the end of the CDR3, since the read stops 3 residues before it. This chain links TRBV7-8 with TRBJ2-1; TRBD1 agrees at 8 bases. J lost 5 bases, V lost 3 bases, and 9 bases had no gene match. The CDR3 loop spans 16 amino acids. Germline loops: CDR1 SGHVS, CDR2 FQNEAQ. Incomplete CDR3 DNA: TGTGCCAGCAGCTTGCCGCCGGGACAGGACCACAATGAG. Amino acids: CASSLPPGQDHNE. The full CDR3 protein reads CASSLPPGQDHNEQFF.

In the case of this clone: The read gets to within 3 residues of the CDR3 end, and the germline J gene fills in the rest. This rearrangement joins TRBV2 to TRBJ2-5, with 7 nucleotides matching TRBD2. After removal of 2 bases from V and 3 bases from J, the junction contained 0 bases not matched to a gene. This CDR3 comprises 13 residues. Germline V CDR1 and CDR2: SNHLY, FYNNEI. CDR3 sequence: CASSELAEETQYF. The sequenced part of the CDR3 DNA is TGTGCCAGCAGTGAACTAGCGGAAGAGACC.

Comment on this clone: The sequenced fragment ends 3 residues before the CDR3 boundary, so the rest is inferred from the germline J gene. The chain has TRBV4-1 and TRBJ2-1; 10 bases align to TRBD2. This CDR3 is built from 17 residues. The V gene end was trimmed by 0 bases and the J gene end by 7 bases; junction bases not matched to a gene: 9. The germline CDR1 and CDR2 sequences are MGHRA and YSYEKL. CDR3 region: CASSQDPLAGVGNEQFF. Partial CDR3 DNA: TGCGCCAGCAGCCAAGATCCTCTAGCGGGAGTAGGTAATGAG.

About this clone: The read halts 3 residues ahead of the CDR3 end, with the missing end drawn from the germline J gene. The chain links TRBV11-2 to TRBJ2-7, with TRBD1 as a possible D gene (5 bases). This CDR3 has 13 amino acids. Germline CDR1 is SGHAT and CDR2 is FQNNGV. V lost 3 bases and J lost 2, with 8 bases in between. CDR3 DNA, as far as it was read: TGTGCCAGCAGCTTGGTCAGGGCCTACGAG. It is translated as CASSLVRAYE. The whole CDR3 reads CASSLVRAYEQYF.

Points on this clone: The read falls 3 residues short of the CDR3 end, and the missing part is taken from the germline J gene. This chain joins TRBV28 and TRBJ1-1; D is ambiguous. With 3 bases removed from V and 2 bases from J, the gap between germline ends came to 7 bases. There are 13 residues in the CDR3. Per the germline V gene, CDR1 is MDHEN and CDR2 is SYDVKM. The CDR3 sequence: CASSLQLNTEAFF. The CDR3 bases that were read are TGTGCCAGCAGTTTGCAACTTAACACTGAA. Using reference TRBV28 and TRBJ1-1 for the parts outside the CDR3, the full variable domain is DVKVTQSSRYLVKRTGEKVFLECVQDMDHENMFWYRQDPGLGLRLIYFSYDVKMKEKGDIPEGYSVSREKKERFSLILESASTNQTSMYLCASSLQLNTEAFFGQGTRLTVV.

To note about this clone: The read stops 3 residues short of the end of the CDR3; the missing end is completed from the germline J gene. This chain links TRBV2 with TRBJ2-2; D unclear. This CDR3 contains 13 residues. V was pared by 9 bases and J by 0 bases, with 8 bases between. CDR1 SNHLY and CDR2 FYNNEI come from the germline V gene. CDR3 DNA (partial): TGTGCCAGGACTGGATCGAACACCGGGGAG. This translates into CARTGSNTGE. The full CDR3 reads CARTGSNTGELFF.

Worth noting for this clone: The CDR3 goes on 3 residues after the read ends, and that part is filled in from the germline J gene. The chain is built from TRBV6-1 and TRBJ2-7; D possibly corresponds to TRBD1 (6 bases). V was trimmed by 0 bases and J by 2 bases, leaving 11 bases between them. Germline lookup yields CDR1 MNHNS and CDR2 SASEGT. The CDR3 is 15 amino acids. The CDR3 bases that were read are TGTGCCAGCAGTGAAGCGCAGGGGCATCCCTACGAG. This sequence encodes CASSEAQGHPYE. The full-length CDR3 reads as CASSEAQGHPYEQYF.

Concerning this clone: Coverage ceases 3 residues before the CDR3 finishes, and the germline J gene fills in the end. V is TRBV20-1 and J is TRBJ2-3, with no clear D. Germline V CDR1 and CDR2: DFQATT, SNEGSKA (reference sequence). V gave up 1 base and J gave up 5 bases, with 4 bases separating them. The CDR3 runs to 11 residues. The CDR3 bases that were read are TGCAGTGCTAGAGTCGGAGATACG. Amino acid sequence: CSARVGDT. The whole CDR3 reads CSARVGDTQYF.

About this clone itself: The read ends 3 residues before the CDR3 terminus; that terminus is restored from the germline J gene. The chain joins TRBV6-1 to TRBJ2-1, with TRBD2 identical over 9 bases. V shed 4 bases and J 8 bases; nucleotides not matched to a gene: 6. From germline, CDR1 is MNHNS and CDR2 SASEGT. This CDR3 comprises 14 residues. CDR3 residues: CASSGSSGVDEQFF. The covered CDR3 bases are TGTGCCAGCAGTGGGTCTAGCGGGGTAGATGAG.

A word on this clone: The missing CDR3 end, 3 residues past where the read stops, is filled in from the germline J gene. V usage is TRBV14 and J usage is TRBJ1-1; 8 bases are a match to TRBD1. Per germline, CDR1 SGHDN and CDR2 FVKESK. This CDR3 has 15 amino acids. The part of the CDR3 DNA that was read is TGTGCCAGCAGCCAAACAGAGGCAGGGGGCTTTGGA. Translating it yields CASSQTEAGGFG. The entire CDR3 is CASSQTEAGGFGAFF.